This record looks at one TCR beta chain sequence and its context. CDR1 SNHLY and CDR2 FYNNEI come from the germline V gene. This CDR3 is built from 15 residues. V was clipped by 2 bases and J by 4 bases, with 15 bases between them. This specimen comes from a study of cytomegalovirus exposure and HLA in healthy donors. Amplification used 60 Vbeta primers and 13 Jbeta primers. Libraries were prepared by immunoSEQ multiplex PCR; TCRdb keeps only in-frame clonotypes and omits some of them. The table shows roughly 120,000 clones, with around 76% occurring only once. The sequence derives from a man aged 45 to 65 in good health and CMV-seropositive. J is TRBJ2-7 and V is TRBV2, with D perhaps matching TRBD2 (7 bases). The sequenced sample was PBMCs. CDR3 nucleotides: TGTGCCAGCAGTGAACCGAGGGGGGGTTTTTACGAGCAGTACTTC. This sequence encodes CASSEPRGGFYEQYF.